These 30 T cell receptor beta chains originate from one sample sequenced in a study of Ad26.COV2.S vaccination and SARS-CoV-2 variants. Indicated treatment: some 20 received Ad26.COV2.S at low or high dose, single or two shots; 5 received placebo; per-sample allocation not given. Specimen acquisition occurred on day 63 following the initial vaccine or placebo injection. Clones were sequenced by immunoSEQ multiplex PCR, and TCRdb holds only the in-frame ones, with some missing. The data show 300,000 to 400,000 clones, about 88% seen once. Here the sequenced sample was peripheral blood, taken in a trial of Ad26.COV2.S vaccine versus placebo. These receptors all come from a person between 18 and 65 years old who received the Ad26.COV2.S COVID-19 vaccine or a placebo.

This clone was counted once. V gene TRBV19 combines with J gene TRBJ2-5; the D gene is possibly TRBD1 (6 bases). This CDR3 contains 13 residues. CDR1 and CDR2 from the germline V gene are LNHDA and SQIVND (reference sequence). V lost 10 bases to trimming and J lost 5 bases, with 17 bases between them. The CDR3 protein is CATKDSSGETQYF. The CDR3 region has the DNA TGTGCCACCAAGGACAGCTCGGGGGAGACCCAGTACTTC.

The chain joins TRBV13 to TRBJ2-3, with D perhaps given as TRBD1 or TRBD2 (6 bases each). This CDR3 has 16 residues. Germline loops: CDR1 PRHDT, CDR2 FYEKMQ (reference sequence). V shed 0 bases and J shed 1 base, with 11 bases lying between them. CDR3 protein: CASSLGGGGRTDTQYF. The DNA for the CDR3 is TGTGCCAGCAGCTTAGGAGGAGGGGGGCGCACAGATACGCAGTATTTT.

J is TRBJ2-3 and V is TRBV30; D perhaps matches TRBD2 (5 bases). Germline CDR1 GTSNPN, CDR2 SVGIG (reference sequence). This CDR3 has 13 residues. Trimming left V 0 bases short and J 14 bases short, with 18 bases between. CDR3 protein: CAWSVSKWEFPYF. CDR3 sequence (DNA): TGTGCCTGGAGTGTAAGCAAGTGGGAGTTCCCGTATTTT. Variable domain in full (rest from reference TRBV30 and TRBJ2-3): SQTIHQWPATLVQPVGSPLSLECTVEGTSNPNLYWYRQAAGRGLQLLFYSVGIGQISSEVPQNLSASRPQDRQFILSSKKLLLSDSGFYLCAWSVSKWEFPYFGPGTRLTVL.

In the case of this clone: The same CDR3 arises from other DNA sequences in this sample as well. The chain couples TRBV9 to TRBJ2-3, with no clear D. Trimming cost V 0 bases and J 2 bases, with 10 bases left between them. Per germline, CDR1 SGDLS and CDR2 YYNGEE. The CDR3 loop spans 15 amino acids. The CDR3 region is CASSVGLELTDTQYF. As DNA, the CDR3 is TGTGCCAGCAGCGTAGGACTCGAACTCACAGATACGCAGTATTTT.

The J gene is TRBJ2-7, the V gene TRBV27; tentatively, D is TRBD1 or TRBD2 (5 bases each). The CDR3 totals 14 residues. In germline, CDR1 is MNHEY, CDR2 SMNVEV (reference sequence). V was trimmed by 5 bases and J by 2 bases, leaving 13 bases between them. This CDR3 is CASSVVGATYEQYF. DNA for the CDR3: TGTGCCAGCAGTGTCGTCGGGGCGACCTACGAGCAGTACTTC.

This chain joins TRBV3-1 (or the pseudogene TRBV3-2) and TRBJ2-7, with 8 bases fitting TRBD2. Germline CDR1 LGHDT, CDR2 YNNKEL (reference sequence). The CDR3 spans 16 residues. Trimming took 3 bases from V and 0 from J; bases not matched to a gene: 7. This CDR3 is CASSQYLAGRSYEQYF. The CDR3 DNA follows: TGTGCCAGCAGCCAGTATTTAGCGGGGCGCTCCTACGAGCAGTACTTC.

This sequence joins TRBV7-2 and TRBJ2-5; no clear D. V lost 5 bases, J lost 1 base, and 14 bases lay in between. From germline, CDR1 is SGHTA and CDR2 FQGNSA. The CDR3 extends over 15 amino acids. CDR3 loop: CASSPDRQIQETQYF. The CDR3 coding sequence is TGTGCCAGCAGCCCCGACCGGCAGATCCAAGAGACCCAGTACTTC.

The V call is TRBV7-2, the J call TRBJ2-5; D is possibly TRBD2 (6 bases). Germline V lookup: CDR1 SGHTA, CDR2 FQGNSA. This CDR3 is built from 14 residues. Trimming took off 8 bases at V and 1 base at J, with 14 bases between the two ends. DNA of the CDR3: TGTGCCAGCCTAGATGTGGGGGGCCAAGAGACCCAGTACTTC. The encoded protein is CASLDVGGQETQYF.

CDR3 in amino acids: CASSLDPSSAAITF. The DNA of the CDR3 is TGTGCCAGCAGCTTAGATCCTAGTTCAGCAGCTATAACCTTC. The rearrangement joins TRBV11-2 to TRBJ1-2; D is ambiguous. This CDR3 is built from 14 residues. Trimming pared 0 bases from V and 14 bases from J, leaving 19 bases between. Germline V gene data show CDR1 as SGHAT and CDR2 as FQNNGV.

In this sample, this clone turned up many times. V gene TRBV25-1 combines with J gene TRBJ1-2; D remains unclear. V was clipped by 1 base and J by 1 base, with 10 bases between them. The CDR3 totals 15 residues. Germline assignment: CDR1 MGHDK and CDR2 SYGVNS. The CDR3 DNA reads TGTGCCAGCAGTGAATCGGGCAGGAGTAACTATGGCTACACCTTC. It translates to CASSESGRSNYGYTF.

The rearrangement uses TRBV30 and TRBJ1-1; 8 nucleotides align to TRBD1. V dropped 3 bases and J dropped 4; count of bases not matched to a gene: 10. The CDR3 extends over 15 amino acids. Germline V gene lookup returns CDR1 GTSNPN and CDR2 SVGIG (reference sequence). The CDR3 region has the DNA TGTGCCTGGAGGACACTAAAGGACAGGGTCACTGAAGCTTTCTTT. Encoded protein: CAWRTLKDRVTEAFF.

The chain links TRBV19 to TRBJ2-7; 9 nucleotides match TRBD1. Germline assignment: CDR1 LNHDA and CDR2 SQIVND (reference sequence). The CDR3 extends over 14 amino acids. The trim removed 2 bases at V and 5 bases at J, leaving 4 bases unmatched. CDR3 region: CASSIRQGDHEQYF. In DNA form, the CDR3 reads TGTGCCAGTAGTATACGACAGGGGGACCACGAGCAGTACTTC.

This clone showed up just a few times. The chain is built from TRBV5-1 and TRBJ2-1; D might be TRBD1 (6 bases). Trimming pared 4 bases from V and 1 base from J, leaving 9 bases between. Germline assignment: CDR1 SGHRS and CDR2 YFSETQ. This CDR3 comprises 14 residues. The CDR3 loop is CASSTDSSYNEQFF. CDR3 coding DNA: TGCGCCAGCAGCACGGACAGTTCCTACAATGAGCAGTTCTTC.

This chain joins TRBV7-6 and TRBJ2-1; 9 bases fit TRBD2. J lost 4 bases, V lost 5 bases, and 12 bases had no gene match. CDR1 is SGHVS and CDR2 is FNYEAQ in the germline V gene. The CDR3 covers 17 residues. CDR3 amino acids: CASSPRRAGGLYNEQFF. DNA of the CDR3: TGTGCCAGCAGCCCCCGTCGGGCGGGGGGGCTTTACAATGAGCAGTTCTTC. Looking up the rest from reference TRBV7-6 and TRBJ2-1 gives the full variable domain: GAGVSQSPRYKVTKRGQDVALRCDPISGHVSLYWYRQALGQGPEFLTYFNYEAQQDKSGLPNDRFSAERPEGSISTLTIQRTEQRDSAMYRCASSPRRAGGLYNEQFFGPGTRLTVL.

The rearrangement joins TRBV4-3 to TRBJ2-1; 9 bases are a match to TRBD2. The length of the CDR3 is 19 residues. Germline-derived CDR1 and CDR2 are LGHNA and YSLEER. The trim removed 1 base at V and 0 bases at J, leaving 10 bases unmatched. The CDR3: CASSQALSGGYLSYNEQFF. The CDR3 DNA follows: TGCGCCAGCAGCCAAGCTCTTAGCGGGGGATACCTCTCCTACAATGAGCAGTTCTTC.

The V and J genes are TRBV2 and TRBJ2-2, with D unresolved. The CDR3 extends over 13 amino acids. CDR1 and CDR2 from the germline V gene are SNHLY and FYNNEI. V lost 1 base and J 5 bases, leaving 5 bases between the germline ends. Here the CDR3 reads CASSEGATGELFF. CDR3 nucleotide sequence: TGTGCCAGCAGTGAAGGGGCGACCGGGGAGCTGTTTTTT.

V and J are TRBV25-1 and TRBJ1-3; possibly TRBD1 for D (5 bases). V was clipped by 8 bases and J by 2 bases, with 10 bases between them. CDR3 length equals 13 residues. In germline, CDR1 is MGHDK, CDR2 SYGVNS. The chain's CDR3 is CASAPRAGNTIYF. DNA of the CDR3: TGTGCCAGCGCCCCCAGGGCTGGAAACACCATATATTTT.

This rearrangement joins TRBV9 to TRBJ1-3; 9 bases are shared with TRBD1. V was clipped by 0 bases and J by 7 bases; unmatched bases: 11. Germline lookup yields CDR1 SGDLS and CDR2 YYNGEE. The CDR3 contains 17 residues. The CDR3 DNA is TGTGCCAGCAGCGTAGACGGCGGGACAGGGCTGGGGAACACCATATATTTT. Translating it yields CASSVDGGTGLGNTIYF. Looking up the rest from reference TRBV9 and TRBJ1-3 gives the full variable domain: DSGVTQTPKHLITATGQRVTLRCSPRSGDLSVYWYQQSLDQGLQFLIQYYNGEERAKGNILERFSAQQFPDLHSELNLSSLELGDSALYFCASSVDGGTGLGNTIYFGEGSWLTVV.

J is TRBJ1-2 and V is TRBV5-4, with 10 nucleotides matching TRBD1. The length of the CDR3 is 13 residues. The V gene end was trimmed by 4 bases and the J gene end by 8 bases; junction bases not matched to a gene: 5. From germline, CDR1 is SGHNT and CDR2 YYREEE (reference sequence). For the CDR3, the DNA is TGTGCCAGCAGCCTGACAGGGGGCGGAGGCTACACCTTC. Translating it yields CASSLTGGGGYTF.

The chain couples TRBV18 to TRBJ2-3; TRBD1 or TRBD2 may be the D gene (6 bases each). Per the germline V gene, CDR1 is KGHSH and CDR2 is LQKENI. The CDR3 is 19 residues long. Trimming shortened V by 3 bases and J by 0 bases, and 22 bases separated the two germline ends. CDR3 sequence reads: CASSPRRGTDTVSTDTQYF. The CDR3 DNA follows: TGTGCCAGCTCACCCAGGAGGGGGACGGATACAGTTAGCACAGATACGCAGTATTTT. Supplemented by reference TRBV18 and TRBJ2-3, the full variable domain reads NAGVMQNPRHLVRRRGQEARLRCSPMKGHSHVYWYRQLPEEGLKFMVYLQKENIIDESGMPKERFSAEFPKEGPSILRIQQVVRGDSAAYFCASSPRRGTDTVSTDTQYFGPGTRLTVL.

The chain uses TRBV4-1 and TRBJ1-4; 10 nucleotides align to TRBD1. Trimming took 0 bases from V and 8 from J; bases not matched to a gene: 6. Germline CDR1 reads MGHRA; CDR2 reads YSYEKL. The CDR3 runs to 16 residues. CDR3 sequence: CASSQDPGQGTEKLFF. For the CDR3, the DNA is TGCGCCAGCAGCCAAGATCCGGGACAGGGGACCGAAAAACTGTTTTTT.

The rearrangement uses TRBV5-4 and TRBJ1-4; the D is unclear. Germline CDR1 and CDR2: SGHNT and YYREEE (reference sequence). Trimming pared 4 bases from V and 7 bases from J, leaving 14 bases between. This CDR3 has 14 amino acids. The CDR3 is CASSPGETTEKLFF. The CDR3 bases are TGTGCCAGCAGCCCCGGGGAGACCACTGAAAAACTGTTTTTT.

The chain joins TRBV2 to TRBJ2-7, with 7 bases aligning to TRBD1. Germline V gives CDR1 SNHLY, CDR2 FYNNEI. The CDR3 is 14 residues long. J lost 2 bases, V lost 4 bases, and 5 bases had no gene match. CDR3 in DNA: TGTGCCAGCAGTGTGCCGGGACAGACCTACGAGCAGTACTTC. Its protein product is CASSVPGQTYEQYF.

The CDR3 sequence: CASSWGTSREYNEQFF. CDR3 nucleotide sequence: TGCGCCAGCAGCTGGGGGACTAGCAGAGAGTACAATGAGCAGTTCTTC. This chain connects TRBV5-1 to TRBJ2-1; 9 bases agree with TRBD2. This CDR3 spans 16 amino acids. Per germline, CDR1 SGHRS and CDR2 YFSETQ. J gave up 4 bases and V 3 bases, and 8 bases lay outside the gene matches.

The chain employs TRBV27 and TRBJ1-5; TRBD1 aligns across 11 bases. This CDR3 is built from 14 residues. V was clipped by 6 bases and J by 5 bases; unmatched bases: 3. CDR1 is MNHEY and CDR2 is SMNVEV in the germline V gene (reference sequence). This chain's CDR3 is CASSRDRGYQPQHF. DNA for the CDR3: TGTGCCAGCAGCCGGGACAGGGGGTATCAGCCCCAGCATTTT.

This chain joins TRBV18 and TRBJ2-1; tentative D call: TRBD1 (6 bases). V dropped 4 bases and J dropped 4 bases, with 23 bases sitting between them. The CDR3 has 18 amino acids. CDR1 is KGHSH and CDR2 is LQKENI in the germline V gene. The CDR3 reads CASSLESQGPAWYNEQFF. DNA for the CDR3: TGTGCCAGCTCACTCGAGTCACAGGGACCTGCTTGGTACAATGAGCAGTTCTTC.

This clone has more than one count but fewer than ten. V gene TRBV19 combines with J gene TRBJ1-5; TRBD1 might be the D (6 bases). Germline V gives CDR1 LNHDA, CDR2 SQIVND (reference sequence). The CDR3 covers 13 residues. Between the trimmed V and J ends, which lost 6 bases and 4 bases, there was a span of 10 bases. The CDR3 DNA sequence: TGTGCCAGTAGAGGGGGGTTAAATCAGCCCCAGCATTTT. It specifies CASRGGLNQPQHF.

This CDR3 is CASTGQPGLGYGYTF. CDR3 sequence (DNA): TGTGCCAGCACAGGGCAGCCCGGCCTCGGGTATGGCTACACCTTC. The chain carries TRBV9 and TRBJ1-2; weak D call: TRBD1 (5 bases). Trimming removed 6 bases at V and 5 bases at J, with 20 bases between. This CDR3 spans 15 amino acids. Germline V lookup: CDR1 SGDLS, CDR2 YYNGEE.

The rearrangement uses TRBV5-1 and TRBJ2-2; D is perhaps TRBD2 (7 bases). Germline loops: CDR1 SGHRS, CDR2 YFSETQ. This CDR3 comprises 15 residues. The germline V and J ends were trimmed by 0 bases and 4 bases, with 10 bases remaining between them. This CDR3 reads CASSLVGGATGELFF. In DNA, the CDR3 is TGCGCCAGCAGCTTGGTTGGGGGGGCCACCGGGGAGCTGTTTTTT.

V gene TRBV11-3 combines with J gene TRBJ1-6; 7 bases line up with TRBD1. CDR3 length: 17 amino acids. Germline assignment: CDR1 SGHNT and CDR2 YENEEA. Unmatched junction bases numbered 12, after V lost 10 bases and J lost 0 bases. CDR3 residues: CATPGGGPSSYNSPLHF. The CDR3 coding sequence is TGTGCCACCCCAGGGGGGGGGCCGAGCTCCTATAATTCACCCCTCCACTTT.